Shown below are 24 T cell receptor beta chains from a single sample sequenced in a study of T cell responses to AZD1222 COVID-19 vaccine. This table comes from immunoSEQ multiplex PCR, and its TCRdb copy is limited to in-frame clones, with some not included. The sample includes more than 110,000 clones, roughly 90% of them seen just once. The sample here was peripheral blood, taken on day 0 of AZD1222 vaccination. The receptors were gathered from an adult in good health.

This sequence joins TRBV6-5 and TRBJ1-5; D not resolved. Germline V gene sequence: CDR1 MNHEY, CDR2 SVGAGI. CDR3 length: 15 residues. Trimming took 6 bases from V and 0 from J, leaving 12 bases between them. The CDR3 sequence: CASRTGPYSNQPQHF. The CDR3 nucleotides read TGTGCCAGCAGAACCGGGCCATATAGCAATCAGCCCCAGCATTTT.

CDR3 nucleotide sequence: TGTGCCAGCAGCCCGGGGGACACCGGGGAGCTGTTTTTT. Translating it yields CASSPGDTGELFF. The V call is TRBV6-2 or TRBV6-3, the J call TRBJ2-2; weak D call: TRBD2 (6 bases). The CDR3 totals 13 residues. Germline-derived CDR1 and CDR2 are MNHEY and SVGEGT. V was shortened by 6 bases and J by 3 bases, with 8 bases between the two germline ends.

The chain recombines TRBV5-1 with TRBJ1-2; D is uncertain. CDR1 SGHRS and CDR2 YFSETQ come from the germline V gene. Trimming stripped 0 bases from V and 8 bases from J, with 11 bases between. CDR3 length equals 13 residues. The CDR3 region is CASSLDVDRGYTF. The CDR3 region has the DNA TGCGCCAGCAGCTTGGATGTGGATCGCGGCTACACCTTC. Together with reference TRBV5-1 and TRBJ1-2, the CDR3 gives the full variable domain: KAGVTQTPRYLIKTRGQQVTLSCSPISGHRSVSWYQQTPGQGLQFLFEYFSETQRNKGNFPGRFSGRQFSNSRSEMNVSTLELGDSALYLCASSLDVDRGYTFGSGTRLTVV.

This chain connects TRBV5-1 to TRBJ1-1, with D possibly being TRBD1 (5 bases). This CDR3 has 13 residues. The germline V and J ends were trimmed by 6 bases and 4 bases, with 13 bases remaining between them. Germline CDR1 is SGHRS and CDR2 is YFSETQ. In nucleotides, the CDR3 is TGCGCCAGCACCCCTCCAGGGCTCACTGAAGCTTTCTTT. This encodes CASTPPGLTEAFF.

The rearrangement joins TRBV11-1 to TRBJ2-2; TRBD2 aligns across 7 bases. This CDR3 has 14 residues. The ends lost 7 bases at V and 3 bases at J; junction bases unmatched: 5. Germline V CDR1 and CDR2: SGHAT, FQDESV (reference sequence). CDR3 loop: CASTRAGDTGELFF. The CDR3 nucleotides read TGTGCCAGCACTCGCGCGGGGGACACCGGGGAGCTGTTTTTT. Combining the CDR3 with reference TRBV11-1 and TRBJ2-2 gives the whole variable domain EAEVAQSPRYKITEKSQAVAFWCDPISGHATLYWYRQILGQGPELLVQFQDESVVDDSQLPKDRFSAERLKGVDSTLKIQPAELGDSAMYLCASTRAGDTGELFFGEGSRLTVL.

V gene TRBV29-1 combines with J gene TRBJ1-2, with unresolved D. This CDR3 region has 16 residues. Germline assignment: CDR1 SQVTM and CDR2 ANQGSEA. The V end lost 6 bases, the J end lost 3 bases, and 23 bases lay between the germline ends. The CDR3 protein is CSVTGDPQVAYYGYTF. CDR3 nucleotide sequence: TGCAGCGTCACCGGCGACCCCCAGGTGGCCTACTATGGCTACACCTTC.

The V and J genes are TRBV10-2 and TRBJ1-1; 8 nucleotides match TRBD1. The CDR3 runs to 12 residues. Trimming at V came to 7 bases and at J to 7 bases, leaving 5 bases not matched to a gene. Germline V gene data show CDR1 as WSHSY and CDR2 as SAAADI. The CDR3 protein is CASITGTGEAFF. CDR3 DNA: TGCGCCAGCATTACCGGGACAGGTGAAGCTTTCTTT.

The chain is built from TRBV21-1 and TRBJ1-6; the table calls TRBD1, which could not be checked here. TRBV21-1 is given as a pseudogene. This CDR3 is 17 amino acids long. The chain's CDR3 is CASSINLGHPLNSPLHF. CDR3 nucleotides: TGTGCCAGCAGCATAAACCTCGGACACCCACTGAATTCACCCCTCCACTTT.

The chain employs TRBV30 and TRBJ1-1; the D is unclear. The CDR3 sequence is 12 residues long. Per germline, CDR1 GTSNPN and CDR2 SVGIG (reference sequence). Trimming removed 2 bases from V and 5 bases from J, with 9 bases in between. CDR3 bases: TGTGCCTGGAGTTACGGAGAGACTGAAGCTTTCTTT. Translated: CAWSYGETEAFF.

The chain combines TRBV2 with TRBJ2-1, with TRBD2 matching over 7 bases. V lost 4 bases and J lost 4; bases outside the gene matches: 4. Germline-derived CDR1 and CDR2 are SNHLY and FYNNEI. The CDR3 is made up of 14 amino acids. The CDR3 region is CASSASGGYNEQFF. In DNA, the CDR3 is TGTGCCAGCAGTGCTAGCGGAGGTTACAATGAGCAGTTCTTC.

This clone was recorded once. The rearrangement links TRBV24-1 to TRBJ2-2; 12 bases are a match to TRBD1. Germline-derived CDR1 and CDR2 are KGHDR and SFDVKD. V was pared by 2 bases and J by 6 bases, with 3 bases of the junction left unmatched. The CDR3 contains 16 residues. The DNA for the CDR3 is TGTGCCACCAGTGATTCCGGGACAGGGGGCCCCGGGGAGCTGTTTTTT. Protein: CATSDSGTGGPGELFF.

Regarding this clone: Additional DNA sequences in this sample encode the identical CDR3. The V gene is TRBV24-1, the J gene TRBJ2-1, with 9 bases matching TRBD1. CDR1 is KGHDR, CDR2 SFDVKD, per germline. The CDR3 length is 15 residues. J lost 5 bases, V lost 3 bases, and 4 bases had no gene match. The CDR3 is CATSDPGQGNNEQFF. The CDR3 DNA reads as TGTGCCACCAGTGATCCGGGACAGGGTAACAATGAGCAGTTCTTC.

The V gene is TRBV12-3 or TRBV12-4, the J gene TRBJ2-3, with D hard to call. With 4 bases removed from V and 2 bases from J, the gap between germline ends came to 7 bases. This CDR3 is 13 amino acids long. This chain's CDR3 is CASSSLDTDTQYF. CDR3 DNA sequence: TGTGCCAGCAGTTCCCTCGACACAGATACGCAGTATTTT.

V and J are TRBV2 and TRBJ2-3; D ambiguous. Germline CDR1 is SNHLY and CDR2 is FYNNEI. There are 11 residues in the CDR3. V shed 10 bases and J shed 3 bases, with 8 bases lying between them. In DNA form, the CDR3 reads TGTGCCACCCCGGGTACAGATACGCAGTATTTT. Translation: CATPGTDTQYF.

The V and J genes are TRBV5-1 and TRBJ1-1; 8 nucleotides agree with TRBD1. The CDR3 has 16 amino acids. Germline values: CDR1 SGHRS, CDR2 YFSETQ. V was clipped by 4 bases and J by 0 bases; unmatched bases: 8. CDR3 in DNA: TGCGCCAGCAGCAAGGAGACAGGGGAGGTGAACACTGAAGCTTTCTTT. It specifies CASSKETGEVNTEAFF.

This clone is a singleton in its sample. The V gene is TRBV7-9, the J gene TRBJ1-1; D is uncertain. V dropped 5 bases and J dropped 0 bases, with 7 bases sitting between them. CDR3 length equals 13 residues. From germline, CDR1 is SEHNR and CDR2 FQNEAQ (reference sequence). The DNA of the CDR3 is TGTGCCAGCAGCCATGGGATGAACACTGAAGCTTTCTTT. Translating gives CASSHGMNTEAFF.

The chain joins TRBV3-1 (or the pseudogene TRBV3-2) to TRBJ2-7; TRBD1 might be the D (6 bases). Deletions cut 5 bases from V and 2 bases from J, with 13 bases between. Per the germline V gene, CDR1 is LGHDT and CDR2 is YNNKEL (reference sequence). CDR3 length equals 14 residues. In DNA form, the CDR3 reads TGTGCCAGCAGCACCCGGGACACTACCTACGAGCAGTACTTC. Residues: CASSTRDTTYEQYF.

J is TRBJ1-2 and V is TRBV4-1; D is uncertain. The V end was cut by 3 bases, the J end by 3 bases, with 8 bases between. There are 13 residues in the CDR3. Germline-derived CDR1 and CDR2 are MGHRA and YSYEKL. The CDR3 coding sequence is TGCGCCAGCAGCCAGCAGACGGACTATGGCTACACCTTC. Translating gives CASSQQTDYGYTF.

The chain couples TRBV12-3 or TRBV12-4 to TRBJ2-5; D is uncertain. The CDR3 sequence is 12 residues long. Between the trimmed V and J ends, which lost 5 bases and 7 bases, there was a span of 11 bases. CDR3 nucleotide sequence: TGTGCCAGCAGTACCCTTATGGGGACCCAGTACTTC. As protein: CASSTLMGTQYF.

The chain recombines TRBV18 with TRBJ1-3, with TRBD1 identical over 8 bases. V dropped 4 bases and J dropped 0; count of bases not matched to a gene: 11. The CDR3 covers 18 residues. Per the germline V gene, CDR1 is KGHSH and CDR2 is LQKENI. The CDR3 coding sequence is TGTGCCAGCTCACATCCGGGACAGGCGCGCCGCTCTGGAAACACCATATATTTT. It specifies CASSHPGQARRSGNTIYF.

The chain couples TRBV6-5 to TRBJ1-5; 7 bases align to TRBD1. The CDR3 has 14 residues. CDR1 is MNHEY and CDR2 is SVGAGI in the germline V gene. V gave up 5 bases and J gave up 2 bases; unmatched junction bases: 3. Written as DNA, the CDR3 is TGTGCCAGCAGTCACGGGACAGGCAATCAGCCCCAGCATTTT. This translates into CASSHGTGNQPQHF.

DNA of the CDR3: TGTGCCAGCAGAAACAGCCCGAACACTGAAGCTTTCTTT. Its translation: CASRNSPNTEAFF. The rearrangement uses TRBV5-6 and TRBJ1-1; D gene uncertain. From germline, CDR1 is SGHDT and CDR2 YYEEEE. The CDR3 extends over 13 amino acids. V lost 5 bases to trimming and J lost 1 base, with 9 bases between them.

Here the CDR3 reads CASSPRAGPSGYEQYF. CDR3 nucleotide sequence: TGTGCCAGCAGCCCCAGAGCAGGGCCTTCGGGCTACGAGCAGTACTTC. The chain couples TRBV4-2 to TRBJ2-7; D may be TRBD1 (5 bases). Trimming removed 4 bases at V and 3 bases at J, with 19 bases between. This CDR3 is 16 amino acids long. Germline V gene lookup returns CDR1 LGHNA and CDR2 YNFKEQ.

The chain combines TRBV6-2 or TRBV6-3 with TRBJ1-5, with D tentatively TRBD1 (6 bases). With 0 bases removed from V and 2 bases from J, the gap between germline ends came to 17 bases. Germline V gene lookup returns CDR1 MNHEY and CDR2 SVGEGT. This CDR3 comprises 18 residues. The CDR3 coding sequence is TGTGCCAGCAGTTACTCAGGGACATTTTTTGGAGGCAATCAGCCCCAGCATTTT. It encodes CASSYSGTFFGGNQPQHF.